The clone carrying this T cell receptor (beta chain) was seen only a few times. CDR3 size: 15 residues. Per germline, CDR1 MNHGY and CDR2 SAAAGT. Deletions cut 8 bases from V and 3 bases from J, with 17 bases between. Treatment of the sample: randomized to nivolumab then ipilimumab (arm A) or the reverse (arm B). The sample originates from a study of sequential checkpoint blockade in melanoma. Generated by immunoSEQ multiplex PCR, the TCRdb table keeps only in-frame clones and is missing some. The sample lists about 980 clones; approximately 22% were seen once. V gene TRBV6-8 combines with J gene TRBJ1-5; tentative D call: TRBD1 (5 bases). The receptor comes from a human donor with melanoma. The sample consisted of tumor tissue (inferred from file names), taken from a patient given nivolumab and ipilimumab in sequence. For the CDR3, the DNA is TGTGCCAGCGCAGACGGACCAGGGTCCAATCAGCCCCAGCATTTT. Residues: CASADGPGSNQPQHF.